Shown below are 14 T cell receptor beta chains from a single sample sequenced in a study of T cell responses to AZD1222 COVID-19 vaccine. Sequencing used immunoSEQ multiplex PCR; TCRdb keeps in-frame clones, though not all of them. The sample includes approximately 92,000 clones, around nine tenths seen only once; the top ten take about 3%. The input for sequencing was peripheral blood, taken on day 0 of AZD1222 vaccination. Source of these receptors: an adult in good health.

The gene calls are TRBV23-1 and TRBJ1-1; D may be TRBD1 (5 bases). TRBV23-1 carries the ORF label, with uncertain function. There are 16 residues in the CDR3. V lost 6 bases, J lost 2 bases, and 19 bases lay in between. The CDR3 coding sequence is TGCGCCAGCAGCCTAACGGACGGGGGGGGAAACACTGAAGCTTTCTTT. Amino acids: CASSLTDGGGNTEAFF.

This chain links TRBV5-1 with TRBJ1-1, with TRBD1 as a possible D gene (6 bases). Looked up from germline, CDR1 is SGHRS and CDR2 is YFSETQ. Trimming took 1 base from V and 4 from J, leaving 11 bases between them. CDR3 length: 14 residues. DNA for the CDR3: TGCGCCAGCAGCTTGCAGGGGAGGGTCACTGAAGCTTTCTTT. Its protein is CASSLQGRVTEAFF.

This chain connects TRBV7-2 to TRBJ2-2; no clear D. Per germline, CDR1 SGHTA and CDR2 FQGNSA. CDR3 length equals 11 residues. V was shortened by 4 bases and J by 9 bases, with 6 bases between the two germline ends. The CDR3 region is CASSSLRELFF. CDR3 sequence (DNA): TGTGCCAGCAGCTCGCTAAGGGAGCTGTTTTTT.

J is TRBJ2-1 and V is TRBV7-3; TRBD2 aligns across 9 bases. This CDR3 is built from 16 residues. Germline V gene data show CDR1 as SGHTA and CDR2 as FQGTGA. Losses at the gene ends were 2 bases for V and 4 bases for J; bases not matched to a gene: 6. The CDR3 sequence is CASSLFAGGGYNEQFF. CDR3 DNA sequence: TGTGCCAGCAGCTTATTTGCGGGAGGGGGATACAATGAGCAGTTCTTC. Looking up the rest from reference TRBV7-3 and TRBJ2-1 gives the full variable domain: GAGVSQTPSNKVTEKGKYVELRCDPISGHTALYWYRQSLGQGPEFLIYFQGTGAADDSGLPNDRFFAVRPEGSVSTLKIQRTERGDSAVYLCASSLFAGGGYNEQFFGPGTRLTVL.

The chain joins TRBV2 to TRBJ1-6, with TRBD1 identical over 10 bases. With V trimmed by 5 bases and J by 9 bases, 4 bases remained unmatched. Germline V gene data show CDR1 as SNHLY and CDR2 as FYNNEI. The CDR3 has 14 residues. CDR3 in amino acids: CASSRDRGGSPLHF. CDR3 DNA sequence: TGTGCCAGCAGTCGGGACAGGGGCGGTTCACCCCTCCACTTT.

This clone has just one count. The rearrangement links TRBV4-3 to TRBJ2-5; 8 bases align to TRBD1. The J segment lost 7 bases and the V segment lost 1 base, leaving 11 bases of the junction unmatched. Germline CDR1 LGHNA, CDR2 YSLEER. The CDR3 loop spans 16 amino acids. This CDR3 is CASSQVVAGGSATQYF. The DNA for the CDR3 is TGCGCCAGCAGCCAAGTGGTGGCAGGGGGCAGTGCGACCCAGTACTTC.

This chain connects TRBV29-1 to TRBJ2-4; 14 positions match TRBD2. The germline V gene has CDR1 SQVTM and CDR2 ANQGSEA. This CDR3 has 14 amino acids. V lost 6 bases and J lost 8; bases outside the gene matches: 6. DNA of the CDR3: TGCAGCGTGGGGACTAGCGGGAGTAGTGACATTCAGTACTTC. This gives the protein CSVGTSGSSDIQYF.

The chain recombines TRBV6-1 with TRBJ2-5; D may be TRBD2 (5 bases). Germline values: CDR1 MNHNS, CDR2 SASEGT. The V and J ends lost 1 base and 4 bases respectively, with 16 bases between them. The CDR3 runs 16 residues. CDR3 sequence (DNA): TGTGCCAGCAGTGAAGGGGAGCGTCTAAACCGAGAGACCCAGTACTTC. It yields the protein CASSEGERLNRETQYF.

CDR3 region: CASSQSAGGTEAFF. The CDR3 DNA sequence: TGTGCCAGCAGCCAATCCGCCGGAGGGACTGAAGCTTTCTTT. The rearrangement joins TRBV16 to TRBJ1-1; D unresolved. The V and J ends lost 0 bases and 5 bases respectively, with 10 bases between them. CDR1 is KGHSY and CDR2 is FQNENV in the germline V gene. This CDR3 contains 14 residues.

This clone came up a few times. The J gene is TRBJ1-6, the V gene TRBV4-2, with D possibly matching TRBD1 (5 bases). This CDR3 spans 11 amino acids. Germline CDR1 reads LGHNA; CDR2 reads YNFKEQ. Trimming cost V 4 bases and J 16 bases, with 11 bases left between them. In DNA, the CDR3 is TGTGCCAGCAGCCGGGGGAGGGAGCTCCACTTT. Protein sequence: CASSRGRELHF.

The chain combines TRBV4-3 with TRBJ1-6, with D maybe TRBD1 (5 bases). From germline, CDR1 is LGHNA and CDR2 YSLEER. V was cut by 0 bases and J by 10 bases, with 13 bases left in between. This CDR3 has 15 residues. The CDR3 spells CASSQEGGVKSPLHF. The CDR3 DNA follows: TGCGCCAGCAGCCAAGAGGGGGGGGTTAAGTCACCCCTCCACTTT.

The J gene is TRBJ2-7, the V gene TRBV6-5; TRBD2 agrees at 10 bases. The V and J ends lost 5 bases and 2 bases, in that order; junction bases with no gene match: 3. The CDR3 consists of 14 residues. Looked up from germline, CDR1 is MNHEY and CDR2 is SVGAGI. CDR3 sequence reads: CASSTSGGAYEQYF. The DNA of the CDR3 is TGTGCCAGCAGTACCAGCGGGGGGGCCTACGAGCAGTACTTC.

CDR3 DNA sequence: TGTGCCAGCAGCCAAGGGGGTGTGGTGGATGGCTACACCTTC. Translated, it gives CASSQGGVVDGYTF. The rearrangement links TRBV3-1 (or the pseudogene TRBV3-2) to TRBJ1-2; unclear D gene. V shed 1 base and J shed 6 bases, with 12 bases lying between them. This CDR3 spans 14 amino acids. Per the germline V gene, CDR1 is LGHDT and CDR2 is YNNKEL (reference sequence).

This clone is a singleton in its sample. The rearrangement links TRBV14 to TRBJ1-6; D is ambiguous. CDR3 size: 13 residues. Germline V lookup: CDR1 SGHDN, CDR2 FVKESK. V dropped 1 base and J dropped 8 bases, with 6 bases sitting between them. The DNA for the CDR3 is TGTGCCAGCAGCCAAGGTGTGGATTCACCCCTCCACTTT. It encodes CASSQGVDSPLHF.